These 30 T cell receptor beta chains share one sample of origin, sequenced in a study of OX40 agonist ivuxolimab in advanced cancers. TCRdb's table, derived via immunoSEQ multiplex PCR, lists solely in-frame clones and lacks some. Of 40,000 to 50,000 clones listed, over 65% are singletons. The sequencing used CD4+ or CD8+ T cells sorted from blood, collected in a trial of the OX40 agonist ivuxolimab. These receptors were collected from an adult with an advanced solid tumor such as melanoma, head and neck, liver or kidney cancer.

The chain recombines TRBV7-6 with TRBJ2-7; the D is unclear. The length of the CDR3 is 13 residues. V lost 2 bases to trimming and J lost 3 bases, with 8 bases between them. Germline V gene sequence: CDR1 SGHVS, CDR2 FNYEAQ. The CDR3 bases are TGTGCCAGCAGCTTAAGGCCGGACTACGAGCAGTACTTC. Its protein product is CASSLRPDYEQYF.

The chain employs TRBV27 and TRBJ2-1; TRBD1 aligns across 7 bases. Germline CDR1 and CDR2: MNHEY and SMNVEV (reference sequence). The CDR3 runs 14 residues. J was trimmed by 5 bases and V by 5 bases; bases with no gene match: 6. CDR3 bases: TGTGCCAGCAGTCCCCCCGACAGGGACAATGAGCAGTTCTTC. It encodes CASSPPDRDNEQFF.

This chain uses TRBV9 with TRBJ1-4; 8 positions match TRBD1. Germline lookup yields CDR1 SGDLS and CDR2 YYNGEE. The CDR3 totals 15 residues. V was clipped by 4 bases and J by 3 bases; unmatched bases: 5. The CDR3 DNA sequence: TGTGCCAGCAGCCCCGAGGGACAGGCTAATGAAAAACTGTTTTTT. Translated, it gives CASSPEGQANEKLFF.

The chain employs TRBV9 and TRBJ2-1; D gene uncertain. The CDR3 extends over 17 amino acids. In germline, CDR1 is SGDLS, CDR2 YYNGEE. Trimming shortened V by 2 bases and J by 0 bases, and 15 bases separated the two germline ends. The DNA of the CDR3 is TGTGCCAGCAGCGTCCCTGAAAACGGAAGCTCCTACAATGAGCAGTTCTTC. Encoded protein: CASSVPENGSSYNEQFF.

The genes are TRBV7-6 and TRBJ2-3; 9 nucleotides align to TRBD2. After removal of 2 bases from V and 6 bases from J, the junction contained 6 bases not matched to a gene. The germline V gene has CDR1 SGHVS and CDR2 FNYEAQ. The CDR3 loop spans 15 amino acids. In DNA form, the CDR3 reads TGTGCCAGCAGCTTAAAGCGGGAGGTCGGGGATACGCAGTATTTT. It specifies CASSLKREVGDTQYF.

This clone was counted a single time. CDR3 region: CASSLVTDFSYEQYF. The CDR3 DNA sequence: TGTGCCAGCAGCTTGGTAACTGATTTCTCCTACGAGCAGTACTTC. The chain combines TRBV5-6 with TRBJ2-7; D call uncertain. Trimming removed 0 bases at V and 0 bases at J, with 10 bases between. Germline CDR1 is SGHDT and CDR2 is YYEEEE. The CDR3 is 15 residues long.

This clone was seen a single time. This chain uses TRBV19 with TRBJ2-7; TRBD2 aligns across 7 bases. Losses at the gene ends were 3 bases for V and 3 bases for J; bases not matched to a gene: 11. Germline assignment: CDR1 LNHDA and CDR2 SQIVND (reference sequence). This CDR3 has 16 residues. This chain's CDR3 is CASSMETGGLLYEQYF. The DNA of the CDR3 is TGTGCCAGTAGTATGGAGACGGGAGGATTACTCTACGAGCAGTACTTC.

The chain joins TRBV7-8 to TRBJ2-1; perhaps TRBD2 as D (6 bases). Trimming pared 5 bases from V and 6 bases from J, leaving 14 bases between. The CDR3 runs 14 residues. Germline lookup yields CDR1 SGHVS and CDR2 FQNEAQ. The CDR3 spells CASSPGGIINEQFF. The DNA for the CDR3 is TGTGCCAGCAGCCCCGGGGGAATAATCAATGAGCAGTTCTTC.

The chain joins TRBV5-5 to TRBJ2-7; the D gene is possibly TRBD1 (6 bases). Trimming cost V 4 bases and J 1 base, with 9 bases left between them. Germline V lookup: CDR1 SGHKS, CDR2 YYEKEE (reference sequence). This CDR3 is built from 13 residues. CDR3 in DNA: TGTGCCAGCAGCCCGGACAGATCCTACGAGCAGTACTTC. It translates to CASSPDRSYEQYF.

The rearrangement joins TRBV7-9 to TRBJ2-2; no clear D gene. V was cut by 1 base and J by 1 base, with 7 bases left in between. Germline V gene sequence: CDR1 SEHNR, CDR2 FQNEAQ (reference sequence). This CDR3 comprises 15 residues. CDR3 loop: CASSLGSLNTGELFF. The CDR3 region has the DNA TGTGCCAGCAGCTTAGGCTCTCTGAACACCGGGGAGCTGTTTTTT.

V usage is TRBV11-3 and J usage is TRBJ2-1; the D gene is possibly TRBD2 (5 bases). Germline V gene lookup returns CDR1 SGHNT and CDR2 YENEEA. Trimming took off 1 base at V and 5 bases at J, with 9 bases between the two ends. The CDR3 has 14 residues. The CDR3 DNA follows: TGTGCCAGCAGCTTAGGGACTGGAGACAATGAGCAGTTCTTC. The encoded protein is CASSLGTGDNEQFF.

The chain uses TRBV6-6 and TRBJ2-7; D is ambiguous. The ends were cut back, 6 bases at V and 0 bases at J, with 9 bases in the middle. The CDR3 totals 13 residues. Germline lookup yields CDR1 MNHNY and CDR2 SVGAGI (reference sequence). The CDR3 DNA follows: TGTGCCAGCAGCAAGGGTTTCTCCTACGAGCAGTACTTC. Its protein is CASSKGFSYEQYF.

The CDR3 reads CASSDGANQPQHF. DNA for the CDR3: TGTGCCAGCAGTGACGGGGCGAATCAGCCCCAGCATTTT. The chain carries TRBV6-4 and TRBJ1-5, with D possibly TRBD1 on 5 matching bases. The germline V gene encodes CDR1 MRHNA and CDR2 SNTAGT. Trimming shortened V by 2 bases and J by 4 bases, and 6 bases separated the two germline ends. The CDR3 runs 13 residues.

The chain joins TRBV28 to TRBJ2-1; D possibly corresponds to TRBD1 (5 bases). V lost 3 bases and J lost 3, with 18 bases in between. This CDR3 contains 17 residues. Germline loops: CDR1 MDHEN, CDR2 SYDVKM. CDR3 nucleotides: TGTGCCAGCAGTTTGGGGCAGTGGCGGTCTAGCTACAATGAGCAGTTCTTC. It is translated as CASSLGQWRSSYNEQFF.

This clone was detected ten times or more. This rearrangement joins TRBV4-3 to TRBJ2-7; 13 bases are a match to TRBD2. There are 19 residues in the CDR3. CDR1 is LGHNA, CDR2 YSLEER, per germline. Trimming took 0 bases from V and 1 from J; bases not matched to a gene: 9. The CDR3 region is CASSQEGRLAGGFSYEQYF. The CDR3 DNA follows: TGCGCCAGCAGCCAAGAGGGGAGACTAGCGGGGGGCTTTTCCTACGAGCAGTACTTC.

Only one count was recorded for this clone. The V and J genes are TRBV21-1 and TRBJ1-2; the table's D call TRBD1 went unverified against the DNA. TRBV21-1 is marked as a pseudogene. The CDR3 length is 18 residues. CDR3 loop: CASSRLPGRDRGTYGYTF. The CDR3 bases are TGTGCCAGCAGCCGTTTGCCCGGTCGGGACAGGGGAACCTATGGCTACACCTTC.

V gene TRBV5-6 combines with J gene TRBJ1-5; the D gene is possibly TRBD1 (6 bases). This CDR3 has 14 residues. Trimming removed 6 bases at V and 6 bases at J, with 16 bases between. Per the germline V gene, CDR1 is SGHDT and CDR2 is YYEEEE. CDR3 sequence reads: CASTPRGGGQPQHF. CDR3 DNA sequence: TGTGCCAGCACCCCGCGGGGAGGGGGTCAGCCCCAGCATTTT. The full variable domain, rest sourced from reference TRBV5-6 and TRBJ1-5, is DAGVTQSPTHLIKTRGQQVTLRCSPKSGHDTVSWYQQALGQGPQFIFQYYEEEERQRGNFPDRFSGHQFPNYSSELNVNALLLGDSALYLCASTPRGGGQPQHFGDGTRLSIL.

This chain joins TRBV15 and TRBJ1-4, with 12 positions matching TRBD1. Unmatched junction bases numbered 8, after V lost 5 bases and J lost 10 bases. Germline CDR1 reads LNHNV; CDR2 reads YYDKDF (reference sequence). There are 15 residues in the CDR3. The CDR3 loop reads CATSLGTGGAGKLFF. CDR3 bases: TGTGCCACCAGCCTAGGGACAGGGGGCGCGGGAAAACTGTTTTTT.

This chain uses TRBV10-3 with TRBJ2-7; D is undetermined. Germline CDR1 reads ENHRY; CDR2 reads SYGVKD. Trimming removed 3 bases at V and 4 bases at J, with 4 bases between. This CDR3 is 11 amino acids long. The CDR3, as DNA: TGTGCCATCAGTGAAACGTACGAGCAGTACTTC. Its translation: CAISETYEQYF.

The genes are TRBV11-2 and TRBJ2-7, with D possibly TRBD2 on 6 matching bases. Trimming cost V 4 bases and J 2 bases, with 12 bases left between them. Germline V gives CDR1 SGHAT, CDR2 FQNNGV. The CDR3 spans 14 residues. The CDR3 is CASSSTSRTYEQYF. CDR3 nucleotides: TGTGCCAGCAGCTCGACTAGTCGAACCTACGAGCAGTACTTC.

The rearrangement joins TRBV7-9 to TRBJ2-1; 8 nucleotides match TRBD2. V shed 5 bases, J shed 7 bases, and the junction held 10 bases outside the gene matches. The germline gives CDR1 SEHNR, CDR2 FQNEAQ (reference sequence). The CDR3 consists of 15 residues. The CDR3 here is CASSHLERESNEQFF. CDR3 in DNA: TGTGCCAGCAGCCACCTCGAGCGGGAGTCGAATGAGCAGTTCTTC. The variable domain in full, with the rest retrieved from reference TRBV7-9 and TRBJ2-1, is DTGVSQNPRHKITKRGQNVTFRCDPISEHNRLYWYRQTLGQGPEFLTYFQNEAQLEKSRLLSDRFSAERPKGSFSTLEIQRTEQGDSAMYLCASSHLERESNEQFFGPGTRLTVL.

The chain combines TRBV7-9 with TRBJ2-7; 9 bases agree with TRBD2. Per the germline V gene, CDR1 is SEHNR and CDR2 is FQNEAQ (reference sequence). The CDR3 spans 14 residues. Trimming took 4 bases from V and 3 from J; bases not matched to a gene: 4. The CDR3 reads CASSSPTSGYEQYF. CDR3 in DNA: TGTGCCAGCAGCTCTCCGACTAGCGGCTACGAGCAGTACTTC. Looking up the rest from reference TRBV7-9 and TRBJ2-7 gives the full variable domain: DTGVSQNPRHKITKRGQNVTFRCDPISEHNRLYWYRQTLGQGPEFLTYFQNEAQLEKSRLLSDRFSAERPKGSFSTLEIQRTEQGDSAMYLCASSSPTSGYEQYFGPGTRLTVT.

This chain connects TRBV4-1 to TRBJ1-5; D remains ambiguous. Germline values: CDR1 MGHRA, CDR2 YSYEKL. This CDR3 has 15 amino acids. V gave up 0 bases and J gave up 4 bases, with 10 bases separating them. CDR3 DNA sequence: TGCGCCAGCAGCCAAGATTCGCTCAGGAATCAGCCCCAGCATTTT. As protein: CASSQDSLRNQPQHF.

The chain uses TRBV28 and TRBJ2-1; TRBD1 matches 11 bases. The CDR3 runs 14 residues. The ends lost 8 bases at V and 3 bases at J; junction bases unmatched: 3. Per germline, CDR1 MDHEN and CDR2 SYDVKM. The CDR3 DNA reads TGTGCCAGCCGGGACAGGGGGGTCTACAATGAGCAGTTCTTC. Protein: CASRDRGVYNEQFF.

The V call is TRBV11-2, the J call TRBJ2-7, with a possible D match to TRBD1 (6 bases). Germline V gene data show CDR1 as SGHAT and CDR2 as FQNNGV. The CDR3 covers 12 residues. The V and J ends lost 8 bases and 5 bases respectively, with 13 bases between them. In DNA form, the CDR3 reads TGTGCCAGCGAGGGGGACGGGGACGAGCAGTACTTC. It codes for CASEGDGDEQYF.

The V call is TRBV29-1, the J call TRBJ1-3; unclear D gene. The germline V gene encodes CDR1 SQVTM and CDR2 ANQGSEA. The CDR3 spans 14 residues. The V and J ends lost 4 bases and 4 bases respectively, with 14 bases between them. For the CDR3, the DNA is TGCAGCGTTGTGGAGGGAATAGCCGGAAACACCATATATTTT. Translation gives CSVVEGIAGNTIYF.

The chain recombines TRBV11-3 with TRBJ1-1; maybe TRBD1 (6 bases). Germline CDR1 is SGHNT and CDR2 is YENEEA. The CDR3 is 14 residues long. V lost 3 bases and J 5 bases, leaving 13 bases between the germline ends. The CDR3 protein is CASSLGGPGTEAFF. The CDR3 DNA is TGTGCCAGCAGCTTGGGGGGGCCGGGTACTGAAGCTTTCTTT.

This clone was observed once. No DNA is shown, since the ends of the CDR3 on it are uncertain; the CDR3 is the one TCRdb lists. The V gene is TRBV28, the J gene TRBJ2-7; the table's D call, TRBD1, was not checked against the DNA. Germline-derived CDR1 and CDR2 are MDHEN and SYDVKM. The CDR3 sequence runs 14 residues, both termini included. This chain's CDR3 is CASSSSWGTYEQYF.

As DNA, the CDR3 is TGCGCCAGCAGCCAAGCGGGCGGGAGCTTAGCCGGGGAGCTGTTTTTT. Protein product: CASSQAGGSLAGELFF. V gene TRBV4-1 combines with J gene TRBJ2-2, with TRBD2 matching 7 bases. Germline V gene data show CDR1 as MGHRA and CDR2 as YSYEKL. With V trimmed by 1 base and J by 6 bases, 8 bases remained unmatched. CDR3 length: 16 residues.

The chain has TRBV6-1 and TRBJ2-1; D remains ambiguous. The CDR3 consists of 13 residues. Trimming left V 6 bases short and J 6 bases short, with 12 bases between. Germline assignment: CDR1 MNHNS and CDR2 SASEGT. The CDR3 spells CASSHPGLNEQFF. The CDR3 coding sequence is TGTGCCAGCAGCCACCCCGGCCTCAATGAGCAGTTCTTC.